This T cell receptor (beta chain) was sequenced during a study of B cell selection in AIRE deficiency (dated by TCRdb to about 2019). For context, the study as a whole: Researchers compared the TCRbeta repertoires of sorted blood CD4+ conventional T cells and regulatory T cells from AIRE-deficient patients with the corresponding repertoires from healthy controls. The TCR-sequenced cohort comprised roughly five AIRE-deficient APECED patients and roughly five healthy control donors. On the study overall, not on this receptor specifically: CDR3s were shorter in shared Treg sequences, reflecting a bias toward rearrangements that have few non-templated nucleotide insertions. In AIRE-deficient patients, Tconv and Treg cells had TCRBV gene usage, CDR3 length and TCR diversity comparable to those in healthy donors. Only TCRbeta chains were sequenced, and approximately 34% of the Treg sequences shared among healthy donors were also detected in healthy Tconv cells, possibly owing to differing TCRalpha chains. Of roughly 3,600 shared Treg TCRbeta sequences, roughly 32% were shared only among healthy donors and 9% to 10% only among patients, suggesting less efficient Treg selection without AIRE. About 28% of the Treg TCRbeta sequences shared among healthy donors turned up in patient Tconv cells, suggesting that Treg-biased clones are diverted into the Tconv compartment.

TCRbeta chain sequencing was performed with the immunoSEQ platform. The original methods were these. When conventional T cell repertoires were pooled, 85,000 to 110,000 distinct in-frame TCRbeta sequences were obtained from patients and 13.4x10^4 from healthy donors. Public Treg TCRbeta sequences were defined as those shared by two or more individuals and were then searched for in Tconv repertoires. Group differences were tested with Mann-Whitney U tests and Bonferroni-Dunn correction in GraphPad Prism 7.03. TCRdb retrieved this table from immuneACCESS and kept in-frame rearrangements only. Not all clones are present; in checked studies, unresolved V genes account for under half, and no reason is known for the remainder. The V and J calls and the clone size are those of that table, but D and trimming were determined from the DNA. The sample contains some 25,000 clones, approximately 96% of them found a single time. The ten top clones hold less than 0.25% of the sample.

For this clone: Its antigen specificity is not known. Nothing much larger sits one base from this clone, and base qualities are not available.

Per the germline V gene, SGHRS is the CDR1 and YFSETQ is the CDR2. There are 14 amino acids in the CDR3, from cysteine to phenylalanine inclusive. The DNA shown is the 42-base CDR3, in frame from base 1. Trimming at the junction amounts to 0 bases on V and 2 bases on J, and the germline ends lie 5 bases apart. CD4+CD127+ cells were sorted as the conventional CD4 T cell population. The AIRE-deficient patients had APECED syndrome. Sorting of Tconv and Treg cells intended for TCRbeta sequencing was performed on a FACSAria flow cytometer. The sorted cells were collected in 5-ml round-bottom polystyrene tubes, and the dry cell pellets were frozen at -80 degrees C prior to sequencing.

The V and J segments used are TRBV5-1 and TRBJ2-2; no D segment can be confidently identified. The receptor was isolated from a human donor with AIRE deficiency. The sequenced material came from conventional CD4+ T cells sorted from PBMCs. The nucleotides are TGCGCCAGCAGCTTGGGTCTCAACACCGGGGAGCTGTTTTTT. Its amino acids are CASSLGLNTGELFF.